This entry describes one TCR beta chain. Its antigen is still unknown. The data originate from a study of chemoradiotherapy in HPV16-positive cancers. Broader study findings: Non-HPV-specific T cells did not expand in tumors during treatment, whereas candidate HPV-specific clones and E7-related motifs did. Functional assays defining HPV-specific T cells used only a couple of HPV16-positive patients. HPV-responsive T-cell expansion during chemoradiotherapy was linked to improved recurrence-free survival in HPV16-positive patients.

The CDR3 covers 15 residues. V shed 10 bases, J shed 2 bases, and the junction held 7 bases outside the gene matches. Germline V gives CDR1 MNHEY, CDR2 SMNVEV (reference sequence). Generated by immunoSEQ multiplex PCR, the TCRdb table keeps only in-frame clones and is missing some. The table has some 20,000 clones, over 60% seen once; the top ten hold 2% to 3%. This sample was taken from a patient who underwent chemoradiotherapy. This clonotype was obtained from a human donor with HPV-associated anogenital cancer. The chain is built from TRBV27 and TRBJ2-1, with TRBD2 identical over 11 bases. CDR3 in amino acids: CATGTSGNAYNEQFF. CDR3 bases: TGTGCCACCGGGACTAGCGGTAATGCCTACAATGAGCAGTTCTTC.